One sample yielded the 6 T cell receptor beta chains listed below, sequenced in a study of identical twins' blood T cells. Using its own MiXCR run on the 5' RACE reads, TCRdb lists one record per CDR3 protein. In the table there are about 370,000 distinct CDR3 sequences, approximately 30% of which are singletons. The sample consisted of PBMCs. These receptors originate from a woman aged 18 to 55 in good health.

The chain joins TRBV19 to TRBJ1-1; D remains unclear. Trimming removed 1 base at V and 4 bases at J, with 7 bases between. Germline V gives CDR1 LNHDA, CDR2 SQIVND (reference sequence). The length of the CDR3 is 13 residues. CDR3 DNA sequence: TGTGCCAGTAGTATAGGGGTGGGCACTGAAGCTTTCTTT. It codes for CASSIGVGTEAFF.

Here the CDR3 reads CASSQDWGNEQFF. The CDR3 bases are TGTGCCAGCAGCCAAGATTGGGGTAATGAGCAGTTCTTC. The V and J genes are TRBV3-1 and TRBJ2-1; D gene ambiguous. The CDR3 runs to 13 residues. V gave up 0 bases and J gave up 7 bases, with 7 bases separating them. Germline values: CDR1 LGHDT, CDR2 YNNKEL (reference sequence).

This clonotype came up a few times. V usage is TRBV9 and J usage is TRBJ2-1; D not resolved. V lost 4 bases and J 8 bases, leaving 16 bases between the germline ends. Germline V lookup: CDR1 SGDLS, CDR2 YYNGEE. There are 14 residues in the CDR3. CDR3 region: CASSHPGGADEQFF. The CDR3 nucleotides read TGTGCCAGCAGCCACCCGGGTGGCGCGGATGAGCAGTTCTTC.

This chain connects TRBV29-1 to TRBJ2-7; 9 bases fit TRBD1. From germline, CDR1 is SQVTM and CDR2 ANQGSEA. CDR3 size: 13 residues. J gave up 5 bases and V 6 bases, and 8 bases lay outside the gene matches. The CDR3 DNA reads TGCAGCGTCTACAGGGGGCCCAAGAACGAGCAGTACTTC. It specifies CSVYRGPKNEQYF.

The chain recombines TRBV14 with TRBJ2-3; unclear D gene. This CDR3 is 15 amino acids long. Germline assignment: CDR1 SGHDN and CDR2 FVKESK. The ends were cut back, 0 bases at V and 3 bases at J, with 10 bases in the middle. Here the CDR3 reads CASSQDLTQTDTQYF. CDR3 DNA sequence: TGTGCCAGCAGCCAAGATTTGACCCAAACAGATACGCAGTATTTT.

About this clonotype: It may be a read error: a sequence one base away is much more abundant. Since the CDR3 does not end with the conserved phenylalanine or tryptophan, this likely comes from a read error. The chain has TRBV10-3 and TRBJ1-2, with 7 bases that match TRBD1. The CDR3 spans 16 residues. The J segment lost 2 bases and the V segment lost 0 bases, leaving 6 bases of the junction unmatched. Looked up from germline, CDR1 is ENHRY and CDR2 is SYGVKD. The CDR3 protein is CAISESRQGRNYGYTL. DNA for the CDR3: TGTGCCATCAGTGAGTCGAGACAGGGAAGAAACTATGGCTACACCCTC.